This TCR beta chain was captured by sequencing in a study of control samples from healthy donors and cancer patients. Clones were read by immunoSEQ multiplex PCR, and TCRdb kept only the in-frame ones, dropping some. This table has some 160,000 clones, about 94% appearing once. The CDR3 totals 13 residues. V lost 7 bases and J lost 0, with 9 bases in between. Germline lookup yields CDR1 MNHEY and CDR2 SMNVEV (reference sequence). The chain joins TRBV27 to TRBJ1-1, with TRBD1 as a possible D gene (6 bases). What was sequenced was blood. This clonotype was obtained from a woman aged 25 to 39 in good health. CDR3: CASTNRVNTEAFF. The CDR3 DNA is TGTGCCAGCACCAACAGGGTGAACACTGAAGCTTTCTTT.